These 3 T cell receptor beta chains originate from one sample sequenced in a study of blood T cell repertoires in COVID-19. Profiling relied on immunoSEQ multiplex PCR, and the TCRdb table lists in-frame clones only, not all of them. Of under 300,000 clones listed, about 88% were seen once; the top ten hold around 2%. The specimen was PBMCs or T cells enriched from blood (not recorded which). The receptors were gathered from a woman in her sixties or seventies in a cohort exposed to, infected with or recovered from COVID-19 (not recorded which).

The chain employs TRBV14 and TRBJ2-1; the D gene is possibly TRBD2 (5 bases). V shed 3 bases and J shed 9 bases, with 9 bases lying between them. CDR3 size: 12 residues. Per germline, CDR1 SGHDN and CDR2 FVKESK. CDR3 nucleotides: TGTGCCAGCAGCCATTCGGCGGGTGAGCAGTTCTTC. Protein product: CASSHSAGEQFF.

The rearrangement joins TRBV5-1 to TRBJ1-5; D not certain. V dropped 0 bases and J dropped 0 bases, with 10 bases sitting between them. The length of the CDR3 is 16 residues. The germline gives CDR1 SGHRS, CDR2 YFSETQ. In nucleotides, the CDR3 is TGCGCCAGCAGCTTGGGGGCAGACTATAGCAATCAGCCCCAGCATTTT. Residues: CASSLGADYSNQPQHF.

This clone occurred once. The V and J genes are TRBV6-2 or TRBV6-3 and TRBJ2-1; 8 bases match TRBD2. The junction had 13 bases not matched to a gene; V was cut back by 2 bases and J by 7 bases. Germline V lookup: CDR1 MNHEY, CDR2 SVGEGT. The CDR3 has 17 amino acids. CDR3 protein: CASSYDQRGRWVNEQFF. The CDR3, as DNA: TGTGCCAGCAGTTACGACCAGCGGGGGAGATGGGTAAATGAGCAGTTCTTC.